These 9 T cell receptor beta chains were all obtained from the same sample, sequenced in a study of spatial heterogeneity in lung cancer. TCRdb itself ran the 5' RACE reads through MiXCR, one entry per CDR3 protein. The sample shows 75,000 or so distinct CDR3 sequences, about 7.8% of them seen only once. Time point meaning: sample taken at primary tumor resection. Sequenced here: PBMCs, sampled at surgery. These receptors came from a male donor with early-stage non-small cell lung cancer.

This clonotype was found many times. The J gene is TRBJ2-7, the V gene TRBV27, with D possibly matching TRBD1 (7 bases). Germline loops: CDR1 MNHEY, CDR2 SMNVEV (reference sequence). V dropped 5 bases and J dropped 6 bases, with 11 bases sitting between them. The CDR3 sequence is 12 residues long. DNA of the CDR3: TGTGCCAGCAGTATCCAGGGGGGCGAGCAGTACTTC. Translating it yields CASSIQGGEQYF.

This clonotype showed up many times. The V call is TRBV24-1, the J call TRBJ2-7; D perhaps matches TRBD2 (6 bases). The CDR3 contains 15 residues. Germline CDR1 and CDR2: KGHDR and SFDVKD. The ends were cut back, 0 bases at V and 3 bases at J, with 11 bases in the middle. Written as DNA, the CDR3 is TGTGCCACCAGTGATTTGTGGGGGGTACTCTACGAGCAGTACTTC. Residues: CATSDLWGVLYEQYF.

The sample holds a few counts of this clonotype. The genes are TRBV2 and TRBJ2-1, with 11 nucleotides matching TRBD2. The CDR3 contains 14 residues. Germline V gene data show CDR1 as SNHLY and CDR2 as FYNNEI. After removal of 8 bases from V and 5 bases from J, the junction contained 5 bases not matched to a gene. This CDR3 reads CASAATSGNNEQFF. The CDR3 bases are TGTGCCAGCGCTGCGACTAGCGGGAACAATGAGCAGTTCTTC.

This clonotype was seen many times. As DNA, the CDR3 is TGTGCCAGCAGTTTTCAGGGCCACCAAGAGACCCAGTACTTC. It codes for CASSFQGHQETQYF. This chain connects TRBV12-3 or TRBV12-4 to TRBJ2-5, with a weak D call TRBD1 (5 bases). This CDR3 is 14 amino acids long. V was shortened by 3 bases and J by 0 bases, with 8 bases between the two germline ends.

This clonotype was counted many times. CDR3 bases: TGCAGTGCCCCACACGGCGGAGGCTATGGCTACACCTTC. Amino acids: CSAPHGGGYGYTF. The V call is TRBV20-1, the J call TRBJ1-2, with D hard to call. The germline V gene encodes CDR1 DFQATT and CDR2 SNEGSKA (reference sequence). Deletions cut 6 bases from V and 4 bases from J, with 15 bases between. The CDR3 length is 13 residues.

The chain combines TRBV7-9 with TRBJ2-5; TRBD1 matches at 7 bases. The CDR3 runs 21 residues. J gave up 7 bases and V 2 bases, and 28 bases lay outside the gene matches. CDR1 is SEHNR, CDR2 FQNEAQ, per germline (reference sequence). CDR3 sequence reads: CASSLYACIDRATCSRATQYF. DNA of the CDR3: TGTGCCAGCAGCTTATATGCGTGTATCGACAGGGCGACTTGTAGCAGGGCGACCCAGTACTTC.

Written as DNA, the CDR3 is TGTGCCAGCAGGGACGACAGGGCCTGCGGCTACACCTTC. Amino acid sequence: CASRDDRACGYTF. The chain has TRBV6-9 and TRBJ1-2, with 7 nucleotides matching TRBD1. V shed 6 bases and J 8 bases; nucleotides not matched to a gene: 9. The germline gives CDR1 MNHGY, CDR2 SVAAGI. This CDR3 region has 13 residues.

This clonotype was found a few times. V usage is TRBV7-9 and J usage is TRBJ2-5; D gene uncertain. The CDR3 consists of 13 residues. CDR1 is SEHNR, CDR2 FQNEAQ, per germline (reference sequence). V lost 1 base and J lost 5, with 8 bases in between. The CDR3 sequence is CASSLGGTETQYF. The CDR3 region has the DNA TGTGCCAGCAGCTTAGGGGGAACCGAGACCCAGTACTTC.

The J gene is TRBJ1-2, the V gene TRBV5-1, with TRBD1 identical over 7 bases. The germline V gene encodes CDR1 SGHRS and CDR2 YFSETQ. CDR3 length: 14 amino acids. The ends lost 0 bases at V and 2 bases at J; junction bases unmatched: 1. The CDR3 DNA sequence: TGCGCCAGCAGCTTGGGGGACAGCAACTATGGCTACACCTTC. This sequence encodes CASSLGDSNYGYTF.